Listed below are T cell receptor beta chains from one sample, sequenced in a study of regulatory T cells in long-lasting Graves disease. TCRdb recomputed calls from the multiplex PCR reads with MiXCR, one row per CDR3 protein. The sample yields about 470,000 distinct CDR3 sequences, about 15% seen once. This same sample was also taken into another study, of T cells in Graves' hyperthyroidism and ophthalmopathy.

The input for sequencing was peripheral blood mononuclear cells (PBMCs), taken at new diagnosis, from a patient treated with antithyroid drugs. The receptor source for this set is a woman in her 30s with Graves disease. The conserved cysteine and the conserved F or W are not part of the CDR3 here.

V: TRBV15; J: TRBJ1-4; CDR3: ATQGDRSNEKLF
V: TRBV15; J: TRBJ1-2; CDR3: ATSREQGSGYGYT
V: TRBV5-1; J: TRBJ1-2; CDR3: ASSLGQLYYGYT
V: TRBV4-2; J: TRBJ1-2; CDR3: ASSPRGSEGYT
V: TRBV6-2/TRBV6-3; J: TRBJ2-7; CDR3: ASSRYPRQGRTYEQY
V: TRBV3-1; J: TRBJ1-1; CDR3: ASSQVQGAEAF
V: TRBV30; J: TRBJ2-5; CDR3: AWSGQEQETQY
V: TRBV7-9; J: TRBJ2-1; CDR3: ASSLVQGVYNEQF
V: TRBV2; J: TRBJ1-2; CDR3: ARDDSWLYPTNYGYT
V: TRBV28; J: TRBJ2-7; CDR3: ATSLGYGSAYEQY
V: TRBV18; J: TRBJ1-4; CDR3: ASSPRDRGSGEKLF
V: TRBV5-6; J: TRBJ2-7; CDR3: ASSGTRNEQY
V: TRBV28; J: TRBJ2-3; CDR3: ASSAGTLTDTQY
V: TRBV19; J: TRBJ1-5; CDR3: ASSMRSGNQPQH
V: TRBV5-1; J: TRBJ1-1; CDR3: ASSLSSGITEAF
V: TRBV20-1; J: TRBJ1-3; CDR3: SARRTVSGNTIY
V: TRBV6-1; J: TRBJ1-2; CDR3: ASRTGGPGYT
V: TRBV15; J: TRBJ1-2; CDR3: ATSKQGGGGYT
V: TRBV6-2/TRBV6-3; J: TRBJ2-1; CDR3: ASQGGDYNEQF
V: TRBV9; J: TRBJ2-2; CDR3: ASSGGLVPAGELF
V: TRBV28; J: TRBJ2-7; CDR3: ASSPPDTAYEQY
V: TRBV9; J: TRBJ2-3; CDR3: ASSVGGDTQY
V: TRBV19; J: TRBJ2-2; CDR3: ASSILSLGGELF
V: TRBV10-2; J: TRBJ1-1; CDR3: ASSVGAGNTEAF
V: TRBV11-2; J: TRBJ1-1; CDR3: ASSQLGGAEAF
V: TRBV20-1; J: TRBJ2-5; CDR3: SARVETQY
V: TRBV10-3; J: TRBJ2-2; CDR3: AIRSGQNTGELF
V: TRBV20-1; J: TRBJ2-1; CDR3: SAIRSSYNEQF
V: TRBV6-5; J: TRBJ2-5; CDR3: ASSYERGRQETQY
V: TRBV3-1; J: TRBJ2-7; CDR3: ASSPHQYEQY
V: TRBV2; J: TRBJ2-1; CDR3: ASSGDGPEQF
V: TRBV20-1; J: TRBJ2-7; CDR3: SARTRDRDISNGEQY
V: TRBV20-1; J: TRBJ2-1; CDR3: SANSGSYNEQF
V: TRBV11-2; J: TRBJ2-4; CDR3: ASSLAAKNIQY
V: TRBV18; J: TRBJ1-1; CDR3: ASSPGSSNTEAF
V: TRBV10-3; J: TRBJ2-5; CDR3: AISEFTTNQETQY
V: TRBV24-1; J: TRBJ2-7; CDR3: ATSESSSYEQY
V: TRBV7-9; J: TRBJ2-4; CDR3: ASSLHSGSSITIAKNIQY
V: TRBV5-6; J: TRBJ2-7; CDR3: ASNFPSGSSSYEQY
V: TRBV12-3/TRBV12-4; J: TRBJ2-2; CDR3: ASRTGSGTGELF
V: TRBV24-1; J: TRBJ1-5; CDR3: ATQQEGNQPQH
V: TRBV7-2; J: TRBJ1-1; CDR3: ASSLIAAVDTEAF
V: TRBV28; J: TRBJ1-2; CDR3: ASSLWGTAYGYT
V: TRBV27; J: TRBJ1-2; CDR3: ASSSEPGQGYGYT
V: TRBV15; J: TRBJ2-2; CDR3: ATMWGMDGELF
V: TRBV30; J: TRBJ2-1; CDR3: AWSRTSGRFNEQF
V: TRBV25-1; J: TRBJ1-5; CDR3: ASSDGTDSNQPQH
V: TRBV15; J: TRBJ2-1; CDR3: ATSRDSNSYNEQF
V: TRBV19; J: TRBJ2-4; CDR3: ASSIAPNNRAGAKNIQY
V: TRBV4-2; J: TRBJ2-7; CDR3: ASSQPLAGLLGDEQY
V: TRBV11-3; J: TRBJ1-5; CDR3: ASSPGTGGDQPQH
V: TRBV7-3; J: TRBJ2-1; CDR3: ASSPLNRGDPLDKQF
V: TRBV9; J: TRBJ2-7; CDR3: ASSVQAGAYEQY